The 5 T cell receptor beta chains presented below share a single source sample, sequenced in a study of ipilimumab plus nivolumab after autologous stem cell transplantation. Assay used: immunoSEQ multiplex PCR; TCRdb lists only in-frame clones, some missing. The table shows 77,000 or so clones, with about 83% occurring only once. The input for sequencing was PBMCs, taken in a trial of ipilimumab plus nivolumab as post-transplant consolidation. Receptors originate from a male donor with diffuse large B-cell lymphoma.

J is TRBJ2-7 and V is TRBV6-1, with D unclear. V dropped 4 bases and J dropped 5 bases, with 9 bases sitting between them. This CDR3 is 12 amino acids long. Germline V CDR1 and CDR2: MNHNS, SASEGT. The CDR3 DNA reads TGTGCCAGCAGTGGACGATACGACGAGCAGTACTTC. It yields the protein CASSGRYDEQYF.

V is TRBV7-2 and J is TRBJ2-5; no clear D. Germline loops: CDR1 SGHTA, CDR2 FQGNSA. Trimming left V 8 bases short and J 5 bases short, with 15 bases between. CDR3 length: 13 amino acids. CDR3 bases: TGTGCCAGCTCATCGGACCCAGAGGAGACCCAGTACTTC. Translating gives CASSSDPEETQYF.

The rearrangement joins TRBV9 to TRBJ2-5; maybe TRBD1 (6 bases). This CDR3 region has 13 residues. The germline V gene has CDR1 SGDLS and CDR2 YYNGEE. The germline V and J ends were trimmed by 0 bases and 5 bases, with 8 bases remaining between them. CDR3 sequence reads: CASSVDRGETQYF. As DNA, the CDR3 is TGTGCCAGCAGCGTAGATAGGGGGGAGACCCAGTACTTC.

This clone appeared a single time. The chain has TRBV7-8 and TRBJ2-1; 8 bases align to TRBD1. The junction had 6 bases not matched to a gene; V was cut back by 1 base and J by 4 bases. Germline CDR1 and CDR2: SGHVS and FQNEAQ. The length of the CDR3 is 16 residues. The CDR3: CASSLGTGLSYNEQFF. The CDR3 DNA follows: TGTGCCAGCAGCTTAGGGACAGGGCTTTCGTACAATGAGCAGTTCTTC.

The rearrangement uses TRBV7-2 and TRBJ1-4; a weak D match, TRBD1 (5 bases). There are 14 residues in the CDR3. Germline lookup yields CDR1 SGHTA and CDR2 FQGNSA. Trimming took off 4 bases at V and 8 bases at J, with 14 bases between the two ends. The chain's CDR3 is CASSWDGKGEKLFF. In DNA form, the CDR3 reads TGTGCCAGCAGCTGGGACGGGAAGGGCGAAAAACTGTTTTTT. Using reference TRBV7-2 and TRBJ1-4 for the parts outside the CDR3, the full variable domain is GAGVSQSPSNKVTEKGKDVELRCDPISGHTALYWYRQSLGQGLEFLIYFQGNSAPDKSGLPSDRFSAERTGGSVSTLTIQRTQQEDSAVYLCASSWDGKGEKLFFGSGTQLSVL.